The 27 T cell receptor beta chains listed next were all sequenced from one sample in a study of blood T cells in healthy people across ages. A sample-barcoded 5' primer and a J-beta primer mix were used in a second PCR of roughly 7 to 11 cycles. TCRdb processed the 5' RACE reads anew with MiXCR; each CDR3 protein has one entry. The data show roughly 560,000 distinct CDR3 sequences, less than 25% seen once. The same sample was also used in a study of T cells of mothers and their children.

The sample was blood. These receptors came from a boy between 10 and 17 years old in good health.

This clonotype has more than one count but fewer than ten. V usage is TRBV27 and J usage is TRBJ2-7; D is tentatively TRBD1 or TRBD2 (5 bases each). CDR1 is MNHEY and CDR2 is SMNVEV in the germline V gene (reference sequence). The CDR3 covers 18 residues. V was cut by 5 bases and J by 3 bases, with 26 bases left in between. DNA for the CDR3: TGTGCCAGCAGTCCCTCAGTCGGGGCGGGTCCTCGCCTCTACGAGCAGTACTTC. Its protein product is CASSPSVGAGPRLYEQYF.

The chain is built from TRBV7-2 and TRBJ1-1; D ambiguous. The germline CDR1 and CDR2 sequences are SGHTA and FQGNSA. V lost 5 bases and J 1 base, leaving 11 bases between the germline ends. This CDR3 has 14 amino acids. Here the CDR3 DNA reads TGTGCCAGCAGCCTCCGACGGGAGAACACTGAAGCTTTCTTT. It codes for CASSLRRENTEAFF. Supplemented by reference TRBV7-2 and TRBJ1-1, the full variable domain reads GAGVSQSPSNKVTEKGKDVELRCDPISGHTALYWYRQSLGQGLEFLIYFQGNSAPDKSGLPSDRFSAERTGGSVSTLTIQRTQQEDSAVYLCASSLRRENTEAFFGQGTRLTVV.

This clonotype was seen only a few times. J is TRBJ2-5 and V is TRBV5-1; 7 bases match TRBD1. The CDR3 has 15 residues. Trimming cost V 1 base and J 2 bases; bases outside gene matches: 5. CDR1 is SGHRS, CDR2 YFSETQ, per germline. The CDR3 sequence: CASSLTGASQETQYF. DNA for the CDR3: TGCGCCAGCAGCTTGACAGGGGCTTCTCAAGAGACCCAGTACTTC.

The genes are TRBV2 and TRBJ1-2; D call uncertain. CDR1 and CDR2 from the germline V gene are SNHLY and FYNNEI. V was clipped by 7 bases and J by 2 bases, with 11 bases between them. CDR3 length: 13 residues. CDR3 bases: TGTGCCAGCAAATGGACGGAAAACTATGGCTACACCTTC. This sequence encodes CASKWTENYGYTF.

On this clonotype: One end of the junction varies from germline; a read error may be responsible. This sequence joins TRBV5-5 and TRBJ2-3; TRBD1 is a possible D gene (6 bases). CDR3 size: 16 residues. The V gene's germline CDR1 is SGHKS and CDR2 YYEKEE (reference sequence). The CDR3 sequence: CAGSWTAGVGTDTQYF. For the CDR3, the DNA is TGTGCCGGCAGTTGGACAGCAGGGGTGGGCACAGATACGCAGTATTTT.

The rearrangement links TRBV7-2 to TRBJ1-2; D is ambiguous. The CDR3 has 13 residues. The V gene lost 0 bases and the J gene lost 7 bases, with 9 bases spanning the gap. Germline lookup yields CDR1 SGHTA and CDR2 FQGNSA. The CDR3 spells CASSLAERGGYTF. In DNA form, the CDR3 reads TGTGCCAGCAGCTTAGCGGAGCGGGGTGGCTACACCTTC.

In this sample, this clonotype turned up a few times. The chain links TRBV12-3 or TRBV12-4 to TRBJ1-4; the match to TRBD1 covers 9 bases. V was clipped by 5 bases and J by 8 bases; unmatched bases: 6. The CDR3 loop spans 14 amino acids. The CDR3 bases are TGTGCCAGCAGTCACAGGGGGCGAATCGAAAAACTGTTTTTT. Translated: CASSHRGRIEKLFF.

The chain couples TRBV29-1 to TRBJ2-5; a possible D gene is TRBD1 (6 bases). Looked up from germline, CDR1 is SQVTM and CDR2 is ANQGSEA. V was trimmed by 7 bases and J by 6 bases, leaving 18 bases between them. The CDR3 loop spans 13 amino acids. The CDR3 loop is CSAEKTGLKTQYF. In DNA, the CDR3 is TGCAGCGCGGAGAAAACAGGGCTAAAGACCCAGTACTTC.

This clonotype was observed many times. The chain carries TRBV9 and TRBJ2-7; weak D call: TRBD1 (6 bases). V was pared by 1 base and J by 6 bases, with 17 bases between. This CDR3 has 15 residues. The V gene's germline CDR1 is SGDLS and CDR2 YYNGEE. CDR3 DNA: TGTGCCAGCAGCGTACGGCCCGCAGGGGATTCCGAGCAGTACTTC. As protein: CASSVRPAGDSEQYF.

This rearrangement joins TRBV9 to TRBJ2-5; 8 nucleotides line up with TRBD1. Germline lookup yields CDR1 SGDLS and CDR2 YYNGEE. Trimming cost V 9 bases and J 3 bases; bases outside gene matches: 4. This CDR3 comprises 12 residues. In DNA form, the CDR3 reads TGTGCCATTCTGACAGGGGAAGAGACCCAGTACTTC. Translation: CAILTGEETQYF.

The gene calls are TRBV9 and TRBJ1-6, with D possibly TRBD1 on 6 matching bases. The CDR3 consists of 16 residues. The V end was cut by 0 bases, the J end by 9 bases, with 16 bases between. Looked up from germline, CDR1 is SGDLS and CDR2 is YYNGEE. The CDR3 spells CASSVDGQITGSPLHF. The CDR3 region has the DNA TGTGCCAGCAGCGTAGACGGACAGATAACTGGTTCACCCCTCCACTTT. Full variable domain (missing parts from reference TRBV9 and TRBJ1-6): DSGVTQTPKHLITATGQRVTLRCSPRSGDLSVYWYQQSLDQGLQFLIQYYNGEERAKGNILERFSAQQFPDLHSELNLSSLELGDSALYFCASSVDGQITGSPLHFGNGTRLTVT.

Only a few counts were recorded for this clonotype. The genes are TRBV7-8 and TRBJ2-7, with 10 bases fitting TRBD1. V lost 2 bases to trimming and J lost 0 bases; unmatched junction nucleotides: 13. This CDR3 comprises 19 residues. The germline gives CDR1 SGHVS, CDR2 FQNEAQ. CDR3 bases: TGTGCCAGCAGCTTAAAGGGGGACAGGGGCCTACAGAGCTCCTACGAGCAGTACTTC. Protein sequence: CASSLKGDRGLQSSYEQYF.

The genes are TRBV7-9 and TRBJ1-4; possibly TRBD1 for D (5 bases). Germline loops: CDR1 SEHNR, CDR2 FQNEAQ (reference sequence). This CDR3 is built from 16 residues. V dropped 1 base and J dropped 6 bases, with 15 bases sitting between them. CDR3 sequence (DNA): TGTGCCAGCAGCTTAGTTTTCTGGGACCCAGATGAAAAACTGTTTTTT. Amino acids: CASSLVFWDPDEKLFF. Supplemented by reference TRBV7-9 and TRBJ1-4, the full variable domain reads DTGVSQNPRHKITKRGQNVTFRCDPISEHNRLYWYRQTLGQGPEFLTYFQNEAQLEKSRLLSDRFSAERPKGSFSTLEIQRTEQGDSAMYLCASSLVFWDPDEKLFFGSGTQLSVL.

The sample holds a few counts of this clonotype. For the CDR3, the DNA is TGTGCCAGCAGCTCCGACAGGGGGAAAAACATTCAGTACTTC. Its translation: CASSSDRGKNIQYF. The V call is TRBV7-9, the J call TRBJ2-4; TRBD1 aligns across 9 bases. CDR1 is SEHNR, CDR2 FQNEAQ, per germline (reference sequence). CDR3 length: 14 amino acids. Unmatched junction bases numbered 2, after V lost 4 bases and J lost 4 bases.

The chain couples TRBV2 to TRBJ1-1; D is uncertain. Germline V lookup: CDR1 SNHLY, CDR2 FYNNEI. This CDR3 contains 14 residues. V was cut by 3 bases and J by 2 bases, with 10 bases left in between. The CDR3 reads CASSERGGNTEAFF. As DNA, the CDR3 is TGTGCCAGCAGTGAGCGGGGAGGTAACACTGAAGCTTTCTTT. Using reference TRBV2 and TRBJ1-1 for the parts outside the CDR3, the full variable domain is EPEVTQTPSHQVTQMGQEVILRCVPISNHLYFYWYRQILGQKVEFLVSFYNNEISEKSEIFDDQFSVERPDGSNFTLKIRSTKLEDSAMYFCASSERGGNTEAFFGQGTRLTVV.

This clonotype has just a few counts. The chain combines TRBV28 with TRBJ2-5; possible D gene TRBD2, 6 bases. This CDR3 comprises 14 residues. CDR1 MDHEN and CDR2 SYDVKM come from the germline V gene. V was cut by 5 bases and J by 6 bases, with 16 bases left in between. DNA for the CDR3: TGTGCCAGCAGTCCAGGGACTCACCCGAAGACCCAGTACTTC. Its translation is CASSPGTHPKTQYF. Together with reference TRBV28 and TRBJ2-5, the CDR3 gives the full variable domain: DVKVTQSSRYLVKRTGEKVFLECVQDMDHENMFWYRQDPGLGLRLIYFSYDVKMKEKGDIPEGYSVSREKKERFSLILESASTNQTSMYLCASSPGTHPKTQYFGPGTRLLVL.

This clonotype was detected a few times. An end of the junction differs from the germline gene, which may be a read error. The rearrangement joins TRBV12-3 or TRBV12-4 to TRBJ1-1; D unresolved. CDR3 length equals 13 residues. This chain's CDR3 is CASSLRMNIEAFF. CDR3 coding DNA: TGTGCCAGCAGTTTAAGGATGAACATTGAAGCTTTCTTT.

This clonotype was seen many times. The chain has TRBV5-1 and TRBJ1-4, with D tentatively TRBD1 (6 bases). With 5 bases removed from V and 6 bases from J, the gap between germline ends came to 26 bases. The CDR3 has 18 residues. The germline CDR1 and CDR2 sequences are SGHRS and YFSETQ. The CDR3 coding sequence is TGCGCCAGCAGTCTTAAATCATTTCGCGGGACAAAGGATGAAAAACTGTTTTTT. Residues: CASSLKSFRGTKDEKLFF.

This clonotype was counted a few times. The chain carries TRBV28 and TRBJ2-7; 10 nucleotides align to TRBD1. The CDR3 has 16 residues. Germline loops: CDR1 MDHEN, CDR2 SYDVKM. J gave up 2 bases and V 7 bases, and 11 bases lay outside the gene matches. CDR3 sequence (DNA): TGTGCCAGCATTGGGGGGGACAGGGGCATTACCTACGAGCAGTACTTC. Translating gives CASIGGDRGITYEQYF.

This clonotype was observed a few times. One junction end does not reproduce the germline sequence, and a read error may be involved. V gene TRBV10-3 combines with J gene TRBJ1-1; D gene uncertain. The CDR3 sequence is 12 residues long. CDR1 ENHRY and CDR2 SYGVKD come from the germline V gene. The CDR3 nucleotides read TGCGCCATCTTGACCCAGAACACTGAAGCTTTCTTT. Translation gives CAILTQNTEAFF.

This clonotype was seen only a few times. The CDR3 loop reads CAWGTGRTGELFF. Written as DNA, the CDR3 is TGTGCCTGGGGGACAGGGAGAACCGGGGAGCTGTTTTTT. The chain uses TRBV30 and TRBJ2-2; 9 bases align to TRBD1. V lost 5 bases, J lost 5 bases, and 3 bases stayed unmatched. The CDR3 covers 13 residues. CDR1 is GTSNPN, CDR2 SVGIG, per germline (reference sequence).

The V gene is TRBV7-9, the J gene TRBJ2-1; 8 bases are shared with TRBD2. CDR1 SEHNR and CDR2 FQNEAQ come from the germline V gene (reference sequence). The V gene end was trimmed by 2 bases and the J gene end by 4 bases; junction bases not matched to a gene: 10. This CDR3 comprises 17 residues. For the CDR3, the DNA is TGTGCCAGCAGCTTAACCTTCGGGCGGGGGGATTACAATGAGCAGTTCTTC. Residues: CASSLTFGRGDYNEQFF. Complete variable domain (other parts from reference TRBV7-9 and TRBJ2-1): DTGVSQNPRHKITKRGQNVTFRCDPISEHNRLYWYRQTLGQGPEFLTYFQNEAQLEKSRLLSDRFSAERPKGSFSTLEIQRTEQGDSAMYLCASSLTFGRGDYNEQFFGPGTRLTVL.

This clonotype was detected a few times. Germline and junction disagree at one end, which may indicate a read error. The gene calls are TRBV6-5 and TRBJ2-5; D unclear. This CDR3 comprises 12 residues. Germline CDR1 MNHEY, CDR2 SVGAGI. Written as DNA, the CDR3 is TGTGCCAGCAGTTCCCCCGGGTCTGGACCATTCTTC. It translates to CASSSPGSGPFF.

For this clonotype: One junction end disagrees with the germline gene, perhaps due to a read error. V gene TRBV19 combines with J gene TRBJ2-5, with 9 nucleotides matching TRBD2. The CDR3 totals 12 residues. CDR1 is LNHDA and CDR2 is SQIVND in the germline V gene (reference sequence). CDR3 residues: CASSPPSRGRVF. CDR3 coding DNA: TGTGCCAGTAGTCCACCTTCCCGCGGGAGGGTCTTC.

This chain joins TRBV2 and TRBJ2-3; D is unclear. The V and J ends lost 3 bases and 0 bases respectively, with 10 bases between them. The CDR3 has 15 amino acids. The V gene's germline CDR1 is SNHLY and CDR2 FYNNEI. The CDR3 spells CASSDLQSSTDTQYF. CDR3 sequence (DNA): TGTGCCAGCAGTGACTTACAGAGTAGCACAGATACGCAGTATTTT. Full variable domain (rest looked up from reference TRBV2 and TRBJ2-3): EPEVTQTPSHQVTQMGQEVILRCVPISNHLYFYWYRQILGQKVEFLVSFYNNEISEKSEIFDDQFSVERPDGSNFTLKIRSTKLEDSAMYFCASSDLQSSTDTQYFGPGTRLTVL.

This clonotype came up a few times. This rearrangement joins TRBV29-1 to TRBJ1-1; no definite D call. Looked up from germline, CDR1 is SQVTM and CDR2 is ANQGSEA. This CDR3 has 12 residues. V was cut by 8 bases and J by 0 bases, with 10 bases left in between. The CDR3 sequence: CSFRTMNTEAFF. The DNA for the CDR3 is TGCAGCTTTAGGACTATGAACACTGAAGCTTTCTTT.

The rearrangement joins TRBV5-5 to TRBJ2-5; the D gene is possibly TRBD1 (6 bases). Trimming removed 1 base at V and 5 bases at J, with 18 bases between. Germline-derived CDR1 and CDR2 are SGHKS and YYEKEE (reference sequence). The CDR3 totals 16 residues. The CDR3 DNA reads as TGTGCCAGCAGCTTGACCCCTGGACAGTTCAAGGAGACCCAGTACTTC. Protein product: CASSLTPGQFKETQYF.